A single sample gave rise to the 17 T cell receptor beta chains below, sequenced in a study of T-cell reconstitution after alpha-beta-depleted transplantation in children. Preparing the TCRbeta library involved the use of unique molecular identifiers. TCRdb re-called the PCR reads through MiXCR, storing one row per CDR3 protein. Here the sample spans 450,000 to 600,000 distinct CDR3 sequences, 10% to 13% being singletons. The input for sequencing was PBMCs, taken before TCRalphabeta/CD19-depleted stem cell transplant. All receptors come from a child aged 2-15 years with inherited bone marrow failure, due to receive a stem cell transplant.

This clonotype was detected many times. The V and J genes are TRBV20-1 and TRBJ2-1; 12 positions match TRBD2. Germline-derived CDR1 and CDR2 are DFQATT and SNEGSKA (reference sequence). The CDR3 consists of 15 residues. V was pared by 3 bases and J by 2 bases, with 2 bases of the junction left unmatched. CDR3 sequence: CSARPSGRAYNEQFF. CDR3 DNA: TGCAGTGCTAGGCCTAGCGGGAGGGCCTACAATGAGCAGTTCTTC.

This clonotype has at least ten counts. The CDR3 sequence: CASSIEHRNYGYTF. The CDR3 region has the DNA TGTGCCAGTAGTATAGAGCACAGGAACTATGGCTACACCTTC. This chain uses TRBV19 with TRBJ1-2; TRBD1 might be the D (5 bases). Trimming pared 0 bases from V and 2 bases from J, leaving 7 bases between. Germline CDR1 LNHDA, CDR2 SQIVND (reference sequence). The CDR3 has 14 amino acids.

On this clonotype: A read error is possible here, since a much larger clone lies one base away. This rearrangement joins TRBV15 to TRBJ2-7; D is possibly TRBD2 (6 bases). Germline V gives CDR1 LNHNV, CDR2 YYDKDF (reference sequence). This CDR3 contains 19 residues. In DNA form, the CDR3 reads TGTGCCACCAGCAGAGGTCGGCCAGGGAGAGATAGCGGCTCCTACGAGCAGGACTTC. It translates to CATSRGRPGRDSGSYEQDF. The full variable domain, with the rest looked up from reference TRBV15 and TRBJ2-7, is DAMVIQNPRYQVTQFGKPVTLSCSQTLNHNVMYWYQQKSSQAPKLLFHYYDKDFNNEADTPDNFQSRRPNTSFCFLDIRSPGLGDTAMYLCATSRGRPGRDSGSYEQDFGPGTRLTVT.

At least ten counts were recorded for this clonotype. V usage is TRBV6-5 and J usage is TRBJ2-5; D is unresolved. In germline, CDR1 is MNHEY, CDR2 SVGAGI. The CDR3 runs 15 residues. V was shortened by 4 bases and J by 5 bases, with 17 bases between the two germline ends. In nucleotides, the CDR3 is TGTGCCAGCAGTTCCCAGGTCGGGTTCGGGGAGACCCAGTACTTC. Translating gives CASSSQVGFGETQYF.

This clonotype was counted many times. The chain is built from TRBV7-9 and TRBJ2-7; unclear D gene. Germline V gene data show CDR1 as SEHNR and CDR2 as FQNEAQ (reference sequence). The CDR3 consists of 16 residues. V shed 9 bases and J shed 2 bases, with 23 bases lying between them. CDR3 bases: TGTGCCAGTTTGGGTGGGTTCGGAGAGGCCCCCTACGAGCAGTACTTC. Protein product: CASLGGFGEAPYEQYF.

This clonotype was observed a few times. The V call is TRBV20-1, the J call TRBJ2-2; the D is unclear. Germline lookup yields CDR1 DFQATT and CDR2 SNEGSKA (reference sequence). This CDR3 has 12 residues. Trimming stripped 5 bases from V and 6 bases from J, with 10 bases between. The CDR3 loop reads CSARKAAGELFF. The CDR3 DNA reads TGCAGTGCTCGTAAGGCCGCCGGGGAGCTGTTTTTT.

The J gene is TRBJ1-4, the V gene TRBV5-1; D gene ambiguous. Per germline, CDR1 SGHRS and CDR2 YFSETQ. Trimming cost V 4 bases and J 8 bases, with 15 bases left between them. The CDR3 totals 14 residues. CDR3 sequence: CASSQGTRMEKLFF. The DNA for the CDR3 is TGCGCCAGCAGCCAAGGCACCAGAATGGAAAAACTGTTTTTT.

This clonotype occurred a few times. The chain is built from TRBV12-3 or TRBV12-4 and TRBJ2-7; 8 bases align to TRBD1. This CDR3 is 14 amino acids long. V shed 5 bases, J shed 1 base, and the junction held 4 bases outside the gene matches. This CDR3 is CASSPGQASYEQYF. CDR3 in DNA: TGTGCCAGCAGTCCGGGACAGGCGTCCTACGAGCAGTACTTC.

This clonotype showed up many times. The V call is TRBV6-2 or TRBV6-3, the J call TRBJ1-2; D remains ambiguous. Germline values: CDR1 MNHEY, CDR2 SVGEGT. The CDR3 length is 15 residues. The V end was cut by 2 bases, the J end by 3 bases, with 13 bases between. The CDR3 reads CASSYVSSRYYGYTF. CDR3 DNA sequence: TGTGCCAGCAGTTACGTTTCTTCCCGCTACTATGGCTACACCTTC.

At least ten counts were recorded for this clonotype. The CDR3 here is CASSLGNGDTEAFF. CDR3 bases: TGTGCCAGCAGCTTGGGAAATGGGGACACTGAAGCTTTCTTT. J is TRBJ1-1 and V is TRBV5-5; D not resolved. CDR1 and CDR2 (germline): SGHKS, YYEKEE (reference sequence). This CDR3 spans 14 amino acids. Trimming pared 0 bases from V and 3 bases from J, leaving 9 bases between.

J is TRBJ2-1 and V is TRBV7-9, with 9 nucleotides matching TRBD2. This CDR3 spans 16 amino acids. Germline V lookup: CDR1 SEHNR, CDR2 FQNEAQ (reference sequence). V lost 5 bases and J lost 3; bases outside the gene matches: 8. The CDR3 spells CASSPPRLADYNEQFF. CDR3 coding DNA: TGTGCCAGCAGCCCCCCCCGACTAGCGGACTACAATGAGCAGTTCTTC.

This clonotype was seen only a few times. V usage is TRBV5-1 and J usage is TRBJ1-1; the D is unclear. The V gene's germline CDR1 is SGHRS and CDR2 YFSETQ. V lost 1 base and J lost 2, with 15 bases in between. This CDR3 is 16 amino acids long. The CDR3 sequence: CASSLFSPRVNTEAFF. CDR3 DNA sequence: TGCGCCAGCAGCTTGTTCTCTCCGAGGGTCAACACTGAAGCTTTCTTT. Complete variable domain (other parts from reference TRBV5-1 and TRBJ1-1): KAGVTQTPRYLIKTRGQQVTLSCSPISGHRSVSWYQQTPGQGLQFLFEYFSETQRNKGNFPGRFSGRQFSNSRSEMNVSTLELGDSALYLCASSLFSPRVNTEAFFGQGTRLTVV.

This clonotype was recorded at least ten times. The V gene is TRBV7-2, the J gene TRBJ2-3; 11 bases are shared with TRBD2. V lost 5 bases, J lost 6 bases, and 10 bases stayed unmatched. This CDR3 comprises 16 residues. Looked up from germline, CDR1 is SGHTA and CDR2 is FQGNSA. The CDR3 protein is CASSLLLAGASDTQYF. CDR3 DNA: TGTGCCAGCAGCCTACTACTAGCGGGAGCTTCTGATACGCAGTATTTT.

There are many counts of this clonotype. The chain is built from TRBV6-2 or TRBV6-3 and TRBJ2-1, with 7 bases that match TRBD2. Losses at the gene ends were 6 bases for V and 5 bases for J; bases not matched to a gene: 13. The germline V gene has CDR1 MNHEY and CDR2 SVGEGT. The CDR3 consists of 16 residues. The CDR3 loop is CASRSPAGVQNNEQFF. DNA for the CDR3: TGTGCCAGCAGATCCCCCGCGGGAGTCCAAAACAATGAGCAGTTCTTC.

This clonotype has at least ten counts. V gene TRBV7-6 combines with J gene TRBJ2-1; D call uncertain. V lost 5 bases, J lost 9 bases, and 17 bases lay in between. The CDR3 sequence is 14 residues long. The germline CDR1 and CDR2 sequences are SGHVS and FNYEAQ. The CDR3 sequence: CASSPLGRGGEQFF. The CDR3 DNA sequence: TGTGCCAGCAGCCCATTGGGAAGAGGCGGTGAGCAGTTCTTC.

This clonotype was counted ten times or more. J is TRBJ1-6 and V is TRBV18; TRBD1 matches at 7 bases. CDR1 KGHSH and CDR2 LQKENI come from the germline V gene. V dropped 3 bases and J dropped 5; count of bases not matched to a gene: 4. This CDR3 has 15 amino acids. CDR3 in DNA: TGTGCCAGCTCACCCGGGACAGTGCATAATTCACCCCTCCACTTT. Translated, it gives CASSPGTVHNSPLHF.

This clonotype was counted a few times. The chain uses TRBV12-3 or TRBV12-4 and TRBJ2-1; 9 positions agree with TRBD2. J lost 12 bases, V lost 3 bases, and 18 bases had no gene match. The CDR3 runs 17 residues. CDR3 protein: CASSLNPALAGLLMQFF. The CDR3 nucleotides read TGTGCCAGCAGTTTGAACCCCGCCCTAGCGGGACTGTTAATGCAGTTCTTC.